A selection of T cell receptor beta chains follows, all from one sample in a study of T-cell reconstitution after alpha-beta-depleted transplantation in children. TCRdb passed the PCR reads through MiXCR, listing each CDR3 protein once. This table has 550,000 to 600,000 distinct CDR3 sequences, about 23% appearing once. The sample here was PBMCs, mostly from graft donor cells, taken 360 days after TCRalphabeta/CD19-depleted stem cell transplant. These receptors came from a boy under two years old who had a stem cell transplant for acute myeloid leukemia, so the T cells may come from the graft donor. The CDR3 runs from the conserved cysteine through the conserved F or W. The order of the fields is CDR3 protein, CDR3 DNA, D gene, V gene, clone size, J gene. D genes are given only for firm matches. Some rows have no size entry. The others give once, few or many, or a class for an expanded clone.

CDR3aa: CASSLAGQRDNEQFF; CDR3nt: TGTGCCAGCAGCTTAGCGGGACAGAGAGACAATGAGCAGTTCTTC; d_gene: TRBD1; v_gene: TRBV7-2; abundance: many; j_gene: TRBJ2-1
CDR3aa: CASSYGHRGRGTQYF; CDR3nt: TGTGCCAGCAGTTACGGACACAGGGGTAGGGGGACCCAGTACTTC; d_gene: TRBD1; v_gene: TRBV6-5; abundance: .; j_gene: TRBJ2-5
CDR3aa: CASSVATGGTEAFF; CDR3nt: TGTGCCAGCAGCGTAGCTACAGGGGGCACTGAAGCTTTCTTT; d_gene: TRBD1; v_gene: TRBV9; abundance: .; j_gene: TRBJ1-1
CDR3aa: CSARAPGLYLRTGELFF; CDR3nt: TGCAGTGCTAGAGCCCCAGGACTGTACCTGAGGACCGGGGAGCTGTTTTTT; d_gene: .; v_gene: TRBV20-1; abundance: .; j_gene: TRBJ2-2
CDR3aa: CASSPRTGLETQYF; CDR3nt: TGTGCCAGCAGCCCCCGGACAGGGTTAGAGACCCAGTACTTC; d_gene: TRBD1; v_gene: TRBV13; abundance: few; j_gene: TRBJ2-5
CDR3aa: CASSKNWVRAKNIQYF; CDR3nt: TGTGCCAGCAGCAAAAATTGGGTGAGAGCCAAAAACATTCAGTACTTC; d_gene: .; v_gene: TRBV28; abundance: .; j_gene: TRBJ2-4
CDR3aa: CSANRNYGYTF; CDR3nt: TGCAGTGCTAACAGGAACTATGGCTACACCTTC; d_gene: .; v_gene: TRBV20-1; abundance: .; j_gene: TRBJ1-2
CDR3aa: CASRPWGEGRYGYTF; CDR3nt: TGTGCCAGCAGGCCCTGGGGTGAAGGCCGATATGGCTACACCTTC; d_gene: .; v_gene: TRBV13; abundance: .; j_gene: TRBJ1-2
CDR3aa: CSARRPASSYGYTF; CDR3nt: TGCAGTGCCAGAAGACCGGCCAGCTCCTATGGCTACACCTTC; d_gene: .; v_gene: TRBV20-1; abundance: few; j_gene: TRBJ1-2
CDR3aa: CSAGANPQETQYF; CDR3nt: TGCAGTGCTGGAGCCAACCCTCAAGAGACCCAGTACTTC; d_gene: .; v_gene: TRBV20-1; abundance: few; j_gene: TRBJ2-5
CDR3aa: CSAGDWNEQFF; CDR3nt: TGCAGTGCTGGGGACTGGAATGAGCAGTTCTTC; d_gene: .; v_gene: TRBV20-1; abundance: many; j_gene: TRBJ2-1
CDR3aa: CASSFGTTGTGLNGYTF; CDR3nt: TGTGCCAGCAGTTTTGGGACTACCGGGACAGGGCTAAATGGCTACACCTTC; d_gene: TRBD1; v_gene: TRBV12-3/TRBV12-4; abundance: few; j_gene: TRBJ1-2
CDR3aa: CASSREFSGEQYF; CDR3nt: TGTGCCAGCAGTCGGGAGTTCTCTGGGGAGCAGTACTTC; d_gene: .; v_gene: TRBV3-1; abundance: .; j_gene: TRBJ2-7
CDR3aa: CSVCVRGQADTQYF; CDR3nt: TGCAGCGTTTGCGTCAGGGGGCAAGCAGATACGCAGTATTTT; d_gene: TRBD1; v_gene: TRBV29-1; abundance: many; j_gene: TRBJ2-3
CDR3aa: CSAREYQTEAFF; CDR3nt: TGCAGTGCTAGAGAGTACCAGACTGAAGCTTTCTTT; d_gene: .; v_gene: TRBV20-1; abundance: .; j_gene: TRBJ1-1
CDR3aa: CASSQPPVLGTGELFF; CDR3nt: TGTGCCAGCAGTCAACCCCCGGTCCTGGGGACGGGGGAGCTGTTTTTT; d_gene: .; v_gene: TRBV12-3/TRBV12-4; abundance: .; j_gene: TRBJ2-2
CDR3aa: CASSLQGGRPDTQYF; CDR3nt: TGCGCCAGCAGCTTACAGGGCGGTAGGCCAGATACGCAGTATTTT; d_gene: .; v_gene: TRBV5-1; abundance: few; j_gene: TRBJ2-3
CDR3aa: CSARGGERDAAPFGTDTQYF; CDR3nt: TGCAGTGCTAGAGGAGGGGAGCGAGACGCTGCTCCTTTTGGGACAGATACGCAGTATTTT; d_gene: .; v_gene: TRBV20-1; abundance: few; j_gene: TRBJ2-3
CDR3aa: CASSQDQGYIGELFF; CDR3nt: TGTGCCAGCAGCCAAGATCAGGGTTACATCGGGGAGCTGTTTTTT; d_gene: .; v_gene: TRBV3-1; abundance: many; j_gene: TRBJ2-2
CDR3aa: CASSLGQIIETQYF; CDR3nt: TGCGCCAGCAGCCTCGGACAGATTATAGAGACCCAGTACTTC; d_gene: .; v_gene: TRBV5-1; abundance: many; j_gene: TRBJ2-5
CDR3aa: CASSLNEKETQYF; CDR3nt: TGTGCCAGCAGCTTAAACGAAAAGGAGACCCAGTACTTC; d_gene: .; v_gene: TRBV7-7; abundance: few; j_gene: TRBJ2-5
CDR3aa: CASSLGTSGGLYTQYF; CDR3nt: TGCGCCAGCAGCTTAGGGACTAGCGGGGGCCTATATACGCAGTATTTT; d_gene: TRBD2; v_gene: TRBV5-1; abundance: many; j_gene: TRBJ2-3
CDR3aa: CASSYGHAETQYF; CDR3nt: TGTGCCAGCAGTTACGGCCACGCGGAGACCCAGTACTTC; d_gene: .; v_gene: TRBV6-5; abundance: few; j_gene: TRBJ2-5
CDR3aa: CSVEEGSGNTIYF; CDR3nt: TGCAGCGTTGAAGAGGGGTCTGGAAACACCATATATTTT; d_gene: .; v_gene: TRBV29-1; abundance: few; j_gene: TRBJ1-3
CDR3aa: CASSLDQMNTEAFF; CDR3nt: TGCGCCAGCAGCTTGGACCAGATGAACACTGAAGCTTTCTTT; d_gene: .; v_gene: TRBV5-1; abundance: few; j_gene: TRBJ1-1
CDR3aa: CSASVAGGRADTQYF; CDR3nt: TGCAGTGCTAGCGTAGCGGGGGGGCGCGCAGATACGCAGTATTTT; d_gene: TRBD2; v_gene: TRBV20-1; abundance: .; j_gene: TRBJ2-3
CDR3aa: CASSQETTGGSYGYTF; CDR3nt: TGCGCCAGCAGCCAAGAGACAACAGGGGGCTCCTATGGCTACACCTTC; d_gene: TRBD1; v_gene: TRBV4-3; abundance: .; j_gene: TRBJ1-2
CDR3aa: CASRLAAQETQYF; CDR3nt: TGTGCCAGCAGACTAGCGGCCCAAGAGACCCAGTACTTC; d_gene: TRBD2; v_gene: TRBV6-6; abundance: few; j_gene: TRBJ2-5
CDR3aa: CSAPSEYEQYF; CDR3nt: TGCAGTGCACCTTCAGAATACGAGCAGTACTTC; d_gene: .; v_gene: TRBV20-1; abundance: few; j_gene: TRBJ2-7
CDR3aa: CASSPRRVTYNEQFF; CDR3nt: TGTGCCAGCTCCCCCCGGCGGGTAACCTACAATGAGCAGTTCTTC; d_gene: .; v_gene: TRBV6-1; abundance: once; j_gene: TRBJ2-1
CDR3aa: CASSQGAGGQETQYF; CDR3nt: TGTGCCAGCAGCCAAGGTGCGGGGGGACAAGAGACCCAGTACTTC; d_gene: TRBD2; v_gene: TRBV4-2; abundance: few; j_gene: TRBJ2-5
CDR3aa: CASTLNNSPLHF; CDR3nt: TGTGCCAGCACCCTGAATAATTCACCCCTCCACTTT; d_gene: .; v_gene: TRBV12-3/TRBV12-4; abundance: .; j_gene: TRBJ1-6
CDR3aa: CASSPPLRDYGYTF; CDR3nt: TGTGCCAGCTCACCACCGCTCAGGGACTATGGCTACACCTTC; d_gene: .; v_gene: TRBV18; abundance: .; j_gene: TRBJ1-2
CDR3aa: CASSFRRAGVAKNIQYF; CDR3nt: TGTGCCAGCAGCTTTAGGCGCGCAGGAGTAGCCAAAAACATTCAGTACTTC; d_gene: .; v_gene: TRBV11-2; abundance: .; j_gene: TRBJ2-4
CDR3aa: CASSLTGRGETQYF; CDR3nt: TGTGCCAGCAGCTTGACAGGGAGAGGGGAGACCCAGTACTTC; d_gene: .; v_gene: TRBV5-5; abundance: few; j_gene: TRBJ2-5
CDR3aa: CASSRQGSYEQYF; CDR3nt: TGTGCCAGCAGTCGACAGGGATCCTACGAGCAGTACTTC; d_gene: TRBD1; v_gene: TRBV6-1; abundance: many; j_gene: TRBJ2-7
CDR3aa: CASSLDSLYTYNEQFF; CDR3nt: TGTGCCAGCAGCCTGGACTCCCTCTATACCTACAATGAGCAGTTCTTC; d_gene: .; v_gene: TRBV5-6; abundance: many; j_gene: TRBJ2-1
CDR3aa: CSALRTGEQFF; CDR3nt: TGCAGTGCCCTGAGGACCGGTGAGCAGTTCTTC; d_gene: .; v_gene: TRBV20-1; abundance: .; j_gene: TRBJ2-1
CDR3aa: CASSYPRGTSTDTQYF; CDR3nt: TGTGCCAGCAGCTACCCCCGTGGGACCAGCACAGATACGCAGTATTTT; d_gene: .; v_gene: TRBV7-9; abundance: .; j_gene: TRBJ2-3
CDR3aa: CASSPRGGGSYEQYF; CDR3nt: TGTGCCAGCAGCCCTCGAGGGGGGGGCTCCTACGAGCAGTACTTC; d_gene: .; v_gene: TRBV7-9; abundance: many; j_gene: TRBJ2-7
CDR3aa: CASRAGSLVGYTF; CDR3nt: TGTGCCAGCAGGGCGGGCTCCCTAGTGGGCTACACCTTC; d_gene: .; v_gene: TRBV12-3/TRBV12-4; abundance: few; j_gene: TRBJ1-2
CDR3aa: CASSPGTAATSTDTQYF; CDR3nt: TGCGCCAGCAGCCCTGGGACTGCTGCTACAAGCACAGATACGCAGTATTTT; d_gene: .; v_gene: TRBV5-1; abundance: many; j_gene: TRBJ2-3
CDR3aa: CSARSAEGTEAFF; CDR3nt: TGCAGTGCTAGATCCGCAGAGGGGACTGAAGCTTTCTTT; d_gene: .; v_gene: TRBV20-1; abundance: .; j_gene: TRBJ1-1
CDR3aa: CSARENLYEQYF; CDR3nt: TGCAGTGCTAGAGAGAACCTCTACGAGCAGTACTTC; d_gene: .; v_gene: TRBV20-1; abundance: few; j_gene: TRBJ2-7
CDR3aa: CASSYPNHRLKGEETQYF; CDR3nt: TGTGCCAGCAGCTATCCCAACCACAGGTTAAAGGGAGAAGAGACCCAGTACTTC; d_gene: .; v_gene: TRBV12-3/TRBV12-4; abundance: .; j_gene: TRBJ2-5
CDR3aa: CSARDKTGASTDTQYF; CDR3nt: TGCAGTGCTAGAGATAAAACGGGAGCTAGCACAGATACGCAGTATTTT; d_gene: .; v_gene: TRBV20-1; abundance: few; j_gene: TRBJ2-3
CDR3aa: CASSSFELGADTQYF; CDR3nt: TGTGCCAGCAGCTCGTTTGAACTCGGAGCAGATACGCAGTATTTT; d_gene: .; v_gene: TRBV7-9; abundance: .; j_gene: TRBJ2-3
CDR3aa: CASSQHANTGELFF; CDR3nt: TGCGCCAGCAGCCAACACGCGAACACCGGGGAGCTGTTTTTT; d_gene: .; v_gene: TRBV4-3; abundance: .; j_gene: TRBJ2-2
CDR3aa: CASSAGLAGSTDTQYF; CDR3nt: TGTGCCAGCAGTGCCGGACTAGCGGGGAGCACAGATACGCAGTATTTT; d_gene: TRBD2; v_gene: TRBV6-4; abundance: .; j_gene: TRBJ2-3
CDR3aa: CSVEPWGREAFF; CDR3nt: TGCAGCGTTGAGCCATGGGGGAGGGAAGCTTTCTTT; d_gene: .; v_gene: TRBV29-1; abundance: .; j_gene: TRBJ1-1
CDR3aa: CASRNFEGGTGELFF; CDR3nt: TGTGCCAGCAGGAACTTCGAGGGAGGCACCGGGGAGCTGTTTTTT; d_gene: .; v_gene: TRBV7-9; abundance: .; j_gene: TRBJ2-2
CDR3aa: CASTGQGPRTQYF; CDR3nt: TGTGCCAGCACGGGACAGGGGCCCCGTACGCAGTATTTT; d_gene: TRBD1; v_gene: TRBV5-6; abundance: .; j_gene: TRBJ2-3
CDR3aa: CASSLGSLYTGELFF; CDR3nt: TGTGCCAGCAGCTTAGGCTCCCTTTACACCGGGGAGCTGTTTTTT; d_gene: .; v_gene: TRBV7-2; abundance: .; j_gene: TRBJ2-2
CDR3aa: CSAIRVGVTGELFF; CDR3nt: TGCAGTGCTATTAGAGTGGGGGTGACCGGGGAGCTGTTTTTT; d_gene: .; v_gene: TRBV20-1; abundance: few; j_gene: TRBJ2-2
CDR3aa: CASSLVQVRGSGANVLTF; CDR3nt: TGTGCCAGCAGCTTAGTTCAGGTGCGGGGCTCTGGGGCCAACGTCCTGACTTTC; d_gene: .; v_gene: TRBV11-2; abundance: many; j_gene: TRBJ2-6
CDR3aa: CSARPGGVGEKLFF; CDR3nt: TGCAGTGCTAGGCCCGGGGGGGTAGGCGAAAAACTGTTTTTT; d_gene: .; v_gene: TRBV20-1; abundance: .; j_gene: TRBJ1-4
CDR3aa: CASSSSGTWGYNSPLHF; CDR3nt: TGTGCCAGCAGTTCCTCGGGGACCTGGGGGTATAATTCACCCCTCCACTTT; d_gene: .; v_gene: TRBV28; abundance: many; j_gene: TRBJ1-6
CDR3aa: CASSFPAGETQYF; CDR3nt: TGTGCCAGCAGCTTCCCGGCAGGGGAGACCCAGTACTTC; d_gene: .; v_gene: TRBV7-9; abundance: .; j_gene: TRBJ2-5
CDR3aa: CASSPFLEGHTEAFF; CDR3nt: TGTGCCAGCAGCCCTTTTCTCGAGGGGCATACTGAAGCTTTCTTT; d_gene: .; v_gene: TRBV9; abundance: few; j_gene: TRBJ1-1